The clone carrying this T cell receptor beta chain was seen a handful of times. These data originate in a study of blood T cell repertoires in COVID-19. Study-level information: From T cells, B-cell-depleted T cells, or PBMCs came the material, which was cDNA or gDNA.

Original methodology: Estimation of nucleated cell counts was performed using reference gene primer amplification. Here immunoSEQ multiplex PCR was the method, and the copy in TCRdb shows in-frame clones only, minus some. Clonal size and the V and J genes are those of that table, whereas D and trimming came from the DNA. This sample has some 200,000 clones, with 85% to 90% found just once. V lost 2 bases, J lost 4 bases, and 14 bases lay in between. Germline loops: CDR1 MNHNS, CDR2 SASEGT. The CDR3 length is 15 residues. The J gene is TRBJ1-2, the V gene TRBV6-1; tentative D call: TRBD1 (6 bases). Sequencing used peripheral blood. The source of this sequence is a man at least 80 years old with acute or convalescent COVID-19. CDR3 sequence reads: CASSETPDRIYGYTF. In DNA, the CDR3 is TGTGCCAGCAGTGAAACCCCGGACAGAATCTATGGCTACACCTTC.